These T cell receptor beta chains were read from a single sample in a study of cytomegalovirus exposure and HLA in healthy donors. Method: immunoSEQ multiplex PCR; TCRdb's copy keeps in-frame clones and lacks some. The repertoire has around 170,000 clones, more than 75% of them found once; the top ten carry roughly 1.4%. The sequenced sample was PBMCs. The receptors stem from a man aged 35 to 55 in good health and CMV-seronegative. The CDR3 runs from the conserved cysteine through the conserved F or W. D genes are given only for firm matches. Some rows have no size entry. The others give once, few or many, or a class for an expanded clone.

TRBV19	NA	TRBJ1-2	TRBD1	TGTGCCAGTAGTATAGGGGACAGGGAAGGCGGCTACACCTTC	CASSIGDREGGYTF
TRBV5-1	NA	TRBJ2-7	NA	TGCGCCAGCAGCTTGGGGGACTTTACCTACGAGCAGTACTTC	CASSLGDFTYEQYF
TRBV27	NA	TRBJ1-1	NA	TGTGCCAGCAAACCCCCCTTGGGTGAGGGTAACACTGAAGCTTTCTTT	CASKPPLGEGNTEAFF
TRBV7-3	NA	TRBJ1-2	NA	TGTGCCAGCAGCTTAGGCAGGGGTGATGGCTACACCTTC	CASSLGRGDGYTF
TRBV6-5	NA	TRBJ2-3	TRBD2	TGTGCCAGCAGCCCCACGACTAGCGAAGCAGATACGCAGTATTTT	CASSPTTSEADTQYF
TRBV4-2	NA	TRBJ1-3	TRBD1	TGTGCCAGCAGCCCGTTAGCGACAGGGGCTAGCTCTGGAAACACCATATATTTT	CASSPLATGASSGNTIYF
TRBV5-4	NA	TRBJ2-7	NA	TGTGCCAGCAGCTTTTTACAGGACGGCATGGATGAGCAGTACTTC	CASSFLQDGMDEQYF
TRBV4-3	NA	TRBJ2-3	TRBD2	TGCGCCAGCAGCCCAAGACTAGCCCTAAGAACAGATACGCAGTATTTT	CASSPRLALRTDTQYF
TRBV4-2	NA	TRBJ1-5	TRBD1	TGTGCCAGCAGCCAAGGGGGGACAGGGGGCTGGAATCAGCCCCAGCATTTT	CASSQGGTGGWNQPQHF
TRBV2	NA	TRBJ1-6	NA	TGTGCCAGCAGGGTTGACAGCCTTAATTCACCCCTCCACTTT	CASRVDSLNSPLHF
TRBV7-9	NA	TRBJ2-1	TRBD2	TGTGCCAGCAGCTTAGATTGGGGACTAGCGGGAGTTACCCAGTTCTTC	CASSLDWGLAGVTQFF
TRBV21-1	NA	TRBJ2-2	NA	TGTGCCAGCAGCAAACCTGAGGGCGGGACGAACACCGGGGAGCTGTTTTTT	CASSKPEGGTNTGELFF
TRBV7-9	NA	TRBJ1-4	NA	TGTGCCAGCAGCGAACTACAGGGTAGGGAAAAACTGTTTTTT	CASSELQGREKLFF
TRBV5-1	once	TRBJ2-1	TRBD1	TGCGCCAGCAGCCCCAGGGGGAACAATGAGCAGTTCTTC	CASSPRGNNEQFF
TRBV4-3	NA	TRBJ2-2	TRBD2	TGCGCCAGCAGCCAAAGACCGGGACTAATAACCGGGGAGCTGTTTTTT	CASSQRPGLITGELFF
TRBV6-5	once	TRBJ1-5	NA	TGTGCCAGCAGCCGGGGTCGGGGCAATCAGCCCCAGCATTTT	CASSRGRGNQPQHF
TRBV7-3	NA	TRBJ1-1	NA	TGTGCCAGCAGCTTAGGGCAGAACACTGAAGCTTTCTTT	CASSLGQNTEAFF
TRBV7-2	NA	TRBJ2-5	NA	TGTGCCAGCAGCTTATCCGGGTACCAAGAGACCCAGTACTTC	CASSLSGYQETQYF
TRBV11-2	NA	TRBJ2-5	TRBD1	TGTGCCAGCAGCTCCCAGGGACAGGGACAACAAGAGACCCAGTACTTC	CASSSQGQGQQETQYF
TRBV7-3	NA	TRBJ1-1	TRBD1	TGTGCCAGCAGCTTGGGAGGGACAGGGGGCACTGAAGCTTTCTTT	CASSLGGTGGTEAFF
TRBV12-5	NA	TRBJ2-3	NA	TGTGCTAGTGGGAGAGGCAGCAGCACAGATACGCAGTATTTT	CASGRGSSTDTQYF
TRBV9	NA	TRBJ2-2	TRBD2	TGTGCCAGCAGCCCATTAGCGGGGATGAACACCGGGGAGCTGTTTTTT	CASSPLAGMNTGELFF
TRBV7-9	once	TRBJ1-1	NA	TGTGCCAGCAGCCCTAGCGGGGTCGGAGCTTTCTTT	CASSPSGVGAFF
TRBV18	NA	TRBJ2-3	TRBD2	TGTGCCAGCTCACCCGGACTAGCGGGAGATACGCAGTATTTT	CASSPGLAGDTQYF
TRBV30	NA	TRBJ2-5	NA	TGTGCCTGGACGGAGCAGATCCAAGAGACCCAGTACTTC	CAWTEQIQETQYF
TRBV9	NA	TRBJ1-2	TRBD1	TGTGCCAGCAGCGCCAGCCGGACCTGGGACAGGCCGCCCTATGGCTACACCTTC	CASSASRTWDRPPYGYTF
TRBV28	NA	TRBJ2-1	NA	TGTGCCAGCAGTTTATCCCTTGCCGCAAGGGGTGAGCAGTTCTTC	CASSLSLAARGEQFF
TRBV20-1	NA	TRBJ1-1	NA	TGCAGTGCTGGGCCAGGTTTCGAAGCTTTCTTT	CSAGPGFEAFF
TRBV4-1	NA	TRBJ2-5	NA	TGCGCCAGCAGCCAAGTAAGGGGGTCCTTAGAGACCCAGTACTTC	CASSQVRGSLETQYF
TRBV7-2	NA	TRBJ2-7	TRBD2	TGTGCCAGCAGCCGCGGGGGACGAGGCTACGAGCAGTACTTC	CASSRGGRGYEQYF
TRBV11-3	NA	TRBJ2-1	TRBD2	TGTGCCAGCAGCTTAGTTCTAGCGGGAGGCTACAATGAGCAGTTCTTC	CASSLVLAGGYNEQFF
TRBV27	few	TRBJ2-7	TRBD2	TGTGCCAGCGCCTCAACCGGGACTAGCGGGAGAGGGCAGTACTTC	CASASTGTSGRGQYF
TRBV27	NA	TRBJ2-2	NA	TGTGCCAGCACCCAGGACACCGGGGAGCTGTTTTTT	CASTQDTGELFF
TRBV7-2	NA	TRBJ2-7	TRBD2	TGTGCCAGCAGCTCCCGGACTAGCGTTTCCTACGAGCAGTACTTC	CASSSRTSVSYEQYF
TRBV6-5	few	TRBJ1-1	NA	TGTGCCAGCAGTACCAGGGTTGTGGAGAACACTGAAGCTTTCTTT	CASSTRVVENTEAFF
TRBV4-3	once	TRBJ1-2	NA	TGCGCCAGCAGCCAAGTGGGGTCAGGGTGGTCCTATGGCTACACCTTC	CASSQVGSGWSYGYTF
TRBV28	NA	TRBJ1-1	NA	TGTGCCAGCAGTCCTCCGGGGTTCGGCACTGAAGCTTTCTTT	CASSPPGFGTEAFF